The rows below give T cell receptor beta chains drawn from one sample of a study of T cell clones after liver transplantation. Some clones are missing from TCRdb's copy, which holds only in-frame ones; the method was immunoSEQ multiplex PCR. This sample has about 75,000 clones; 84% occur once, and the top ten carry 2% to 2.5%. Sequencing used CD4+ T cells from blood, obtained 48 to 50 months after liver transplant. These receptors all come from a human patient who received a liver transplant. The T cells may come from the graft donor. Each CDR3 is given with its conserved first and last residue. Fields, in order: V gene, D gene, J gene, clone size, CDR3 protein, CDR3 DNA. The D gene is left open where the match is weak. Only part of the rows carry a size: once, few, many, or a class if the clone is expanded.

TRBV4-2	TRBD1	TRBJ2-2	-	CASSQGQGPGELFF	TGTGCCAGCAGCCAAGGACAGGGTCCCGGGGAGCTGTTTTTT
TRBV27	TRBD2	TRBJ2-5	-	CASSLHGRQETQYF	TGTGCCAGCAGCCTCCACGGGAGGCAAGAGACCCAGTACTTC
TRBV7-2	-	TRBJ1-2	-	CASSIIKGRDGYTF	TGTGCCAGCAGCATAATCAAGGGACGGGATGGCTACACCTTC
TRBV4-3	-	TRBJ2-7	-	CASSQEETRYEQYF	TGCGCCAGCAGCCAAGAAGAGACCAGATACGAGCAGTACTTC
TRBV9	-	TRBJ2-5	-	CASSETGRGQETQYF	TGTGCCAGCAGCGAGACGGGTAGGGGCCAAGAGACCCAGTACTTC
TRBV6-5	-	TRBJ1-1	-	CANSYRTVNTEAFF	TGTGCCAACAGTTACAGGACAGTGAACACTGAAGCTTTCTTT
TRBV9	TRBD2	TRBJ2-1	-	CASSVRTSGDNEQFF	TGTGCCAGCAGCGTTAGGACTAGCGGGGACAATGAGCAGTTCTTC
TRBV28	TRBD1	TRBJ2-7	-	CASRTGGESSYEQYF	TGTGCCAGCAGGACAGGGGGCGAGAGCTCCTACGAGCAGTACTTC
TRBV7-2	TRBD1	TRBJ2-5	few	CASSLPFTGVAETQYF	TGTGCCAGCAGCTTGCCCTTCACAGGGGTAGCAGAGACCCAGTACTTC
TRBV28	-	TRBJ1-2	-	CASSLRQNYGYTF	TGTGCCAGCAGTTTGCGGCAAAACTATGGCTACACCTTC
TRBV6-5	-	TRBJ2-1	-	CASRSPWAGQFF	TGTGCCAGCAGGTCCCCCTGGGCGGGGCAGTTCTTC
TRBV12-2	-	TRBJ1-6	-	CASRLAHSDTGANNSPLHF	TGTGCAAGTCGCTTAGCCCACTCCGACACAGGGGCCAATAATTCACCCCTCCACTTT
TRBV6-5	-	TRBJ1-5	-	CASRRAQGQPQHF	TGTGCCAGCAGACGGGCCCAAGGCCAGCCCCAGCATTTT
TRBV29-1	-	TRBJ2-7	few	CSVELRDEQYF	TGCAGCGTTGAATTAAGGGACGAGCAGTACTTC
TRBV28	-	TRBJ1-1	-	CASNGWPNTEAFF	TGTGCCAGCAACGGGTGGCCGAACACTGAAGCTTTCTTT
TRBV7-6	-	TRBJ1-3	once	CASSSVGLEGNTIYF	TGTGCCAGCAGCTCAGTCGGCTTGGAAGGAAACACCATATATTTT
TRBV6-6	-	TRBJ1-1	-	CASSKDKNTEAFF	TGTGCCAGCAGTAAAGACAAGAACACTGAAGCTTTCTTT
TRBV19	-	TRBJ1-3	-	CATTAGSAGNTIYF	TGTGCCACCACCGCCGGGAGTGCTGGAAACACCATATATTTT
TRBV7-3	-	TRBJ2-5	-	CASSLNPMGRGETQYF	TGTGCCAGCAGCTTAAACCCCATGGGTCGGGGAGAGACCCAGTACTTC
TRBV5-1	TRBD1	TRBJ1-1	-	CASSSQGDTEAFF	TGCGCCAGCAGTTCCCAGGGGGACACTGAAGCTTTCTTT
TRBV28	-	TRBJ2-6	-	CASGRSKAGANVLTF	TGTGCCAGCGGTCGGTCAAAGGCTGGGGCCAACGTCCTGACTTTC
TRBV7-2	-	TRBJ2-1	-	CASSLVGGSNSPRYEQFF	TGTGCCAGCAGCTTAGTGGGTGGGAGTAACTCCCCCCGGTATGAGCAGTTCTTC
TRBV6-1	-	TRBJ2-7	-	CASRDPGPSYEQYF	TGTGCCAGCAGGGATCCGGGACCTAGCTACGAGCAGTACTTC
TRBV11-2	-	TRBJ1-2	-	CASSSPGSKNYGYTF	TGTGCCAGCAGCTCCCCTGGATCAAAAAACTATGGCTACACCTTC
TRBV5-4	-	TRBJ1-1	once	CASSLAGQRNTEAFF	TGTGCCAGCAGCTTGGCCGGCCAGAGAAACACTGAAGCTTTCTTT